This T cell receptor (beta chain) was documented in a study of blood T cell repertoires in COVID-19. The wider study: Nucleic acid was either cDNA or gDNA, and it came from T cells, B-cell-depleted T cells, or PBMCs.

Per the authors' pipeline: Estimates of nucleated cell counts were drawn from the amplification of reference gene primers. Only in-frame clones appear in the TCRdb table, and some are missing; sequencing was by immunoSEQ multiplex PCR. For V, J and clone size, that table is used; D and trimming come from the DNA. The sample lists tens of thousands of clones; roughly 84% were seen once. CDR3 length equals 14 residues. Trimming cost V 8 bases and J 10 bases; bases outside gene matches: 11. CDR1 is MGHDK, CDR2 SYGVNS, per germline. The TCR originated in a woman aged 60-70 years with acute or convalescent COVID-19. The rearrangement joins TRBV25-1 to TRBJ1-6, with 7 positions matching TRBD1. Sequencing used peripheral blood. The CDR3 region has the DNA TGTGCCAGCTGCAGACAGGGTACAGGATCACCCCTCCACTTT. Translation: CASCRQGTGSPLHF.